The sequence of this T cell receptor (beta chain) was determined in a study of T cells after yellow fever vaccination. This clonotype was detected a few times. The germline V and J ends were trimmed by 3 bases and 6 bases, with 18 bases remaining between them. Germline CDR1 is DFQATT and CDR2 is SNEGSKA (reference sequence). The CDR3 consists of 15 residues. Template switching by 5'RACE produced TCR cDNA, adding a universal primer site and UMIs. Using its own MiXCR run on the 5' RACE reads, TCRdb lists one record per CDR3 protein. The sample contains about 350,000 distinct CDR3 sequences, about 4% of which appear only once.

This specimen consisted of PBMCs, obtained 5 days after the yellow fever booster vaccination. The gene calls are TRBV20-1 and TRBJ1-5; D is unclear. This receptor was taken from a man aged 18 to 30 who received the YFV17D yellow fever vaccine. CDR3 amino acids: CSARGHTGDTQPQHF. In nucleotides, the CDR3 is TGCAGTGCTAGGGGCCATACGGGCGACACTCAGCCCCAGCATTTT.